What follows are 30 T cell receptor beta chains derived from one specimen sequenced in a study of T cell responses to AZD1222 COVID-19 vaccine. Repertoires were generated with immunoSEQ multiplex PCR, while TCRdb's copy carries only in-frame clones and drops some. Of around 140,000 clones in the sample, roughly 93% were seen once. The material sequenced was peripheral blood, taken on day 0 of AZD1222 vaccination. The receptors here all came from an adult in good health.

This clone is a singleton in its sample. The DNA of the CDR3 is TGTGCCAGCAGCCAAGAAGGAGACAGATTTCGCTACAATTCACCCCTCCACTTT. It translates to CASSQEGDRFRYNSPLHF. The rearrangement links TRBV4-2 to TRBJ1-6; D possibly corresponds to TRBD1 (5 bases). The V gene's germline CDR1 is LGHNA and CDR2 YNFKEQ. The CDR3 is 18 amino acids. V lost 0 bases and J 7 bases, leaving 19 bases between the germline ends.

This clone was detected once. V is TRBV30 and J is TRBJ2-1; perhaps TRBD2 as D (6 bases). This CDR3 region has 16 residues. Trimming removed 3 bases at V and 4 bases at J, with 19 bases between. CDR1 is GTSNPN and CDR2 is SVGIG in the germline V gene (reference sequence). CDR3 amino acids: CAWSPSGSGLYNEQFF. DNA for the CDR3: TGTGCCTGGAGCCCTTCTGGCAGCGGACTATACAATGAGCAGTTCTTC.

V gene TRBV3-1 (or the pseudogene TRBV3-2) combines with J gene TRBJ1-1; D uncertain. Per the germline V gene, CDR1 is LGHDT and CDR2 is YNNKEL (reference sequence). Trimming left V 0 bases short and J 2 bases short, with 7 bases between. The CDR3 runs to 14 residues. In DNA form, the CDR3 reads TGTGCCAGCAGCCAAGAGTGGTCCAACACTGAAGCTTTCTTT. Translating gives CASSQEWSNTEAFF.

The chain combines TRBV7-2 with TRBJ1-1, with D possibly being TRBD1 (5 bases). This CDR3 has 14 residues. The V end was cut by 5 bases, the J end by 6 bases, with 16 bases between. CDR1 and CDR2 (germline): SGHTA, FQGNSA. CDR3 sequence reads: CASSARVSVPEAFF. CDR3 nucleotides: TGTGCCAGCAGCGCCAGGGTTTCGGTTCCTGAAGCTTTCTTT.

CDR3 in DNA: TGTGCCAGCAGTCAGCCCAATTGGACCAGGGTAGCTCAGCCCCAGCATTTT. Protein: CASSQPNWTRVAQPQHF. The rearrangement joins TRBV6-2 or TRBV6-3 to TRBJ1-5, with D possibly matching TRBD1 (5 bases). Per germline, CDR1 MNHEY and CDR2 SVGEGT. The CDR3 sequence is 17 residues long. The V end was cut by 5 bases, the J end by 6 bases, with 23 bases between.

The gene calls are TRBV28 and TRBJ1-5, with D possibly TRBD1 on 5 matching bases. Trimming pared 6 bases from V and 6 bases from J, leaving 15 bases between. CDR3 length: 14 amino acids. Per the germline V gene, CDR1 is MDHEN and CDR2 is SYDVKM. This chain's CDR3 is CASSSSGKGQPQHF. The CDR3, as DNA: TGTGCCAGCAGCTCTTCAGGGAAGGGTCAGCCCCAGCATTTT. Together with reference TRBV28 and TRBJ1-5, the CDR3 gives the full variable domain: DVKVTQSSRYLVKRTGEKVFLECVQDMDHENMFWYRQDPGLGLRLIYFSYDVKMKEKGDIPEGYSVSREKKERFSLILESASTNQTSMYLCASSSSGKGQPQHFGDGTRLSIL.

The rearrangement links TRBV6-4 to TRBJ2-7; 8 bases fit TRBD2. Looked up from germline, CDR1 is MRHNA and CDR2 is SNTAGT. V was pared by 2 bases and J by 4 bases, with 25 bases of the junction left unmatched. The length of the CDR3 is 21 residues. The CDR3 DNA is TGTGCCAGCAGTGACCGAAACGGGACTAGTAGTGGGGCGGGAGCCAGATACGAGCAGTACTTC. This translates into CASSDRNGTSSGAGARYEQYF.

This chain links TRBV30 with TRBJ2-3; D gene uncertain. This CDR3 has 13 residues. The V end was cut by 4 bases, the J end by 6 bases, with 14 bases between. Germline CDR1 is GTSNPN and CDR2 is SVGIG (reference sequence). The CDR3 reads CAWTPQVPDTQYF. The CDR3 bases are TGTGCCTGGACTCCTCAAGTCCCTGATACGCAGTATTTT.

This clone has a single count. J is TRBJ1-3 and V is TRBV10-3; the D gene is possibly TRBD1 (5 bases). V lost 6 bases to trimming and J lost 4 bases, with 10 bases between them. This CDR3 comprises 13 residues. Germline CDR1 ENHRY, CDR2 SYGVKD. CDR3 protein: CAIRTDAGNTIYF. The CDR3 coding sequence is TGTGCCATCAGGACAGATGCAGGAAACACCATATATTTT.

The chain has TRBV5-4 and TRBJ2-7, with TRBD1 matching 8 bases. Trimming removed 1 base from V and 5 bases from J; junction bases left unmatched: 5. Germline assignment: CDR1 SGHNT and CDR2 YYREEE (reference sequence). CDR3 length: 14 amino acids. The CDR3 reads CASSLQQGVNEQYF. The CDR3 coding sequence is TGTGCCAGCAGCTTGCAACAGGGGGTCAACGAGCAGTACTTC.

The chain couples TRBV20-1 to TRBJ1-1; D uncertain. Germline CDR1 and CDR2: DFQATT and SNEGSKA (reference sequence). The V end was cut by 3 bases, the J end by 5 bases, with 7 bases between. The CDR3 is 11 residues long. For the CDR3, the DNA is TGCAGTGCTAGGCCCCTTACTGAAGCTTTCTTT. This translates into CSARPLTEAFF.

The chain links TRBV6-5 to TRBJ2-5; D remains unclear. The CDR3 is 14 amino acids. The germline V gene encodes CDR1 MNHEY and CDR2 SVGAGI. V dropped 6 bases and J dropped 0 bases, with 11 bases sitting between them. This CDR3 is CASSANTYQETQYF. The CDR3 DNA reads TGTGCCAGCAGCGCTAACACCTACCAAGAGACCCAGTACTTC.

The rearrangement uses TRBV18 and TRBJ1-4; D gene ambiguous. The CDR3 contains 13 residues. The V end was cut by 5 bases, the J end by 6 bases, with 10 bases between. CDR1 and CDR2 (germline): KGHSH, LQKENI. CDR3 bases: TGTGCCAGCTCAGCCGACTCTTATGAAAAACTGTTTTTT. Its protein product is CASSADSYEKLFF.

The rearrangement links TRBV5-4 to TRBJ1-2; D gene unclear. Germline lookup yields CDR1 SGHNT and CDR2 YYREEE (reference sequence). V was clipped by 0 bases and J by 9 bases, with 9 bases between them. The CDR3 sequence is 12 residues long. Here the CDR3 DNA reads TGTGCCAGCAGCTTGGTCTCCTTCAGCTACACCTTC. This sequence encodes CASSLVSFSYTF.

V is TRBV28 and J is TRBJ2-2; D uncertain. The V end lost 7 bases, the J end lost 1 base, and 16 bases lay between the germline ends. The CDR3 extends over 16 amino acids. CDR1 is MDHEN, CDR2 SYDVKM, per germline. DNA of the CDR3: TGTGCCAGCATCCACCCGGACGGCCAGAACACCGGGGAGCTGTTTTTT. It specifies CASIHPDGQNTGELFF.

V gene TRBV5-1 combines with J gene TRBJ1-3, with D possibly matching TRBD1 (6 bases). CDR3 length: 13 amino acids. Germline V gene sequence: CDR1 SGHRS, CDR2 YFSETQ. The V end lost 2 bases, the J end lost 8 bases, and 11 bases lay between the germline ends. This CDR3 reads CASSFGGADTIYF. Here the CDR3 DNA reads TGCGCCAGCAGCTTTGGGGGGGCAGACACCATATATTTT.

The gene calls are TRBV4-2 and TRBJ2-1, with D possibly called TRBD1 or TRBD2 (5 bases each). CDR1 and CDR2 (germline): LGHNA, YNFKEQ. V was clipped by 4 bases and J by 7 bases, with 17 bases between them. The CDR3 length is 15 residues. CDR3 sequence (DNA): TGTGCCAGCAGCCCCAGGGAGACCTATTCAAATGAGCAGTTCTTC. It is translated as CASSPRETYSNEQFF.

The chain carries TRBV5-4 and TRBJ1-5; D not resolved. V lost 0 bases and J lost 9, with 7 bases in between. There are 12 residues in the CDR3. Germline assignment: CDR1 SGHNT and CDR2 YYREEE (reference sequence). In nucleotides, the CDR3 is TGTGCCAGCAGCTTGGGGGGAGGGCCCCAGCATTTT. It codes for CASSLGGGPQHF.

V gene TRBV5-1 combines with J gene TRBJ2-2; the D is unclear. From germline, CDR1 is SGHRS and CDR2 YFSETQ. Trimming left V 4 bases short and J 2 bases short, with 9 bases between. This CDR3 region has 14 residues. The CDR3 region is CASSQATNTGELFF. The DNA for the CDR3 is TGCGCCAGCAGCCAGGCCACCAACACCGGGGAGCTGTTTTTT.

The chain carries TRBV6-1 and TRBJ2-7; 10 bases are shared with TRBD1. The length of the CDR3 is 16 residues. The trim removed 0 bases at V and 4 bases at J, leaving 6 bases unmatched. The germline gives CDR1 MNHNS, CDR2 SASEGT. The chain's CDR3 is CASSEATGTGVYEQYF. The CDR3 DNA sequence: TGTGCCAGCAGTGAAGCAACCGGGACAGGGGTGTACGAGCAGTACTTC.

The CDR3 nucleotides are TGTGCCAGCAGCCCTCCCGGGGTGTTGAACACTGAAGCTTTCTTT. Translating gives CASSPPGVLNTEAFF. V usage is TRBV5-5 and J usage is TRBJ1-1; D remains unclear. The germline CDR1 and CDR2 sequences are SGHKS and YYEKEE (reference sequence). The V end was cut by 4 bases, the J end by 0 bases, with 13 bases between. The CDR3 has 15 residues.

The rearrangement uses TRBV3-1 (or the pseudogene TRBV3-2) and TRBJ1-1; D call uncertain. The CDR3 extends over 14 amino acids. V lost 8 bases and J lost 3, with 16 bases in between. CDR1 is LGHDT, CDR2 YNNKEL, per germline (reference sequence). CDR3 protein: CASGPLGGDTEAFF. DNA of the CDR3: TGTGCCAGCGGACCTCTGGGTGGGGACACTGAAGCTTTCTTT.

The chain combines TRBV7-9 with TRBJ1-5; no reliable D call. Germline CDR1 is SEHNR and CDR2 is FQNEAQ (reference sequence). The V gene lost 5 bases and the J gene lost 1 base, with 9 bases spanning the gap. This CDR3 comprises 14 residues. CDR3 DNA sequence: TGTGCCAGCAGCCATGACTTCAGCAATCAGCCCCAGCATTTT. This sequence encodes CASSHDFSNQPQHF. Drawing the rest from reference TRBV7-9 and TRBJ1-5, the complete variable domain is DTGVSQNPRHKITKRGQNVTFRCDPISEHNRLYWYRQTLGQGPEFLTYFQNEAQLEKSRLLSDRFSAERPKGSFSTLEIQRTEQGDSAMYLCASSHDFSNQPQHFGDGTRLSIL.

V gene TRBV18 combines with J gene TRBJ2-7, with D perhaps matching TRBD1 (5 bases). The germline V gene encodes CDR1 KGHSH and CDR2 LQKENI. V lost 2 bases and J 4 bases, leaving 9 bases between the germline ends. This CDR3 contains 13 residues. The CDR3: CASSPGHLYEQYF. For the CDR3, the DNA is TGTGCCAGCTCACCAGGACATCTTTACGAGCAGTACTTC. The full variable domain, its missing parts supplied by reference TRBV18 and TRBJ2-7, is NAGVMQNPRHLVRRRGQEARLRCSPMKGHSHVYWYRQLPEEGLKFMVYLQKENIIDESGMPKERFSAEFPKEGPSILRIQQVVRGDSAAYFCASSPGHLYEQYFGPGTRLTVT.

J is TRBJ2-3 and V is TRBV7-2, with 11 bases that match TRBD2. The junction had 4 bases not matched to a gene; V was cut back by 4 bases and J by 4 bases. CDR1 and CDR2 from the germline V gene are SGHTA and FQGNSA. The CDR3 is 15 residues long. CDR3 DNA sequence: TGTGCCAGCAGCTACATAGCGGGAGGGTCAGATACGCAGTATTTT. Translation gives CASSYIAGGSDTQYF.

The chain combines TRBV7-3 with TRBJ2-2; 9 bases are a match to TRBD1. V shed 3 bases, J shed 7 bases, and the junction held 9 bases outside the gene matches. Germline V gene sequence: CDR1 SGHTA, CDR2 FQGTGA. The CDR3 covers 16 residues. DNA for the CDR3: TGTGCCAGCAGCTTCAGGACAGGGGATAATAGCGGGGAGCTGTTTTTT. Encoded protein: CASSFRTGDNSGELFF.

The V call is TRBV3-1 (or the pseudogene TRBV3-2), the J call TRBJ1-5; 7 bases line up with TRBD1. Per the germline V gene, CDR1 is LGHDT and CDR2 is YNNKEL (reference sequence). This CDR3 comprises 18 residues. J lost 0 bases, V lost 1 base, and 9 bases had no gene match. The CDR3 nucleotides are TGTGCCAGCAGCCAAGTGGCAGGGGGATCGGGTAGCAATCAGCCCCAGCATTTT. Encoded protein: CASSQVAGGSGSNQPQHF.

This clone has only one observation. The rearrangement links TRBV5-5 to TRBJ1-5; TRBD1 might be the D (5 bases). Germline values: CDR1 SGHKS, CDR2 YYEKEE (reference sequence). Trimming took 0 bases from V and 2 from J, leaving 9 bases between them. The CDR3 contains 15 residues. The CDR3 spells CASSLAGNGNQPQHF. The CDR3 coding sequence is TGTGCCAGCAGCTTGGCAGGGAATGGCAATCAGCCCCAGCATTTT.

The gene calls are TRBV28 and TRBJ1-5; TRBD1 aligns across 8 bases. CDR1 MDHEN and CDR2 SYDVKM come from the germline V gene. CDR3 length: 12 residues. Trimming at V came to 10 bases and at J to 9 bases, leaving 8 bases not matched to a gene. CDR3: CAIGQGDRPQHF. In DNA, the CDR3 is TGTGCCATAGGACAGGGCGACCGGCCCCAGCATTTT.

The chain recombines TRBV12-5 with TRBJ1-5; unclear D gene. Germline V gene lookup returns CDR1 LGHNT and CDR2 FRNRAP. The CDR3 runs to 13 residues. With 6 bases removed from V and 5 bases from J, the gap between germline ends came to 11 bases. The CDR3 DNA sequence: TGTGCTAGTGGCCCCACCGAGGATCAGCCCCAGCATTTT. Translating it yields CASGPTEDQPQHF. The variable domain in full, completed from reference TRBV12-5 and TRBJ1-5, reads DARVTQTPRHKVTEMGQEVTMRCQPILGHNTVFWYRQTMMQGLELLAYFRNRAPLDDSGMPKDRFSAEMPDATLATLKIQPSEPRDSAVYFCASGPTEDQPQHFGDGTRLSIL.